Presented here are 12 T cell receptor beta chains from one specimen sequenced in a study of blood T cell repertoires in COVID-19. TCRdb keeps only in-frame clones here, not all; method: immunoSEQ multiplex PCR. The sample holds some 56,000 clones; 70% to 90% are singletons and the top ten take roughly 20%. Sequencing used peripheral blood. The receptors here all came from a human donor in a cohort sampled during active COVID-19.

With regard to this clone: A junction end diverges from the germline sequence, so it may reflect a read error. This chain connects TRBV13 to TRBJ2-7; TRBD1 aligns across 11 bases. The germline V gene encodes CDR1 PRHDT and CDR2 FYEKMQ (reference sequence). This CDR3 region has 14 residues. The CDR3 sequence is CASTLGTGGYEQYF. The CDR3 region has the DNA TGTGCCAGCACCTTAGGGACAGGGGGCTACGAGCAGTACTTC.

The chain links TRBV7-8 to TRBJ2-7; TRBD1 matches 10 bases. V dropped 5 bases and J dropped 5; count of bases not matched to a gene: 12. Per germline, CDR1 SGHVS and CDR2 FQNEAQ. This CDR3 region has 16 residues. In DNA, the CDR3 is TGTGCCAGCAGCAAAGGGTTACGGGACAGGGGCCACGAGCAGTACTTC. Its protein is CASSKGLRDRGHEQYF.

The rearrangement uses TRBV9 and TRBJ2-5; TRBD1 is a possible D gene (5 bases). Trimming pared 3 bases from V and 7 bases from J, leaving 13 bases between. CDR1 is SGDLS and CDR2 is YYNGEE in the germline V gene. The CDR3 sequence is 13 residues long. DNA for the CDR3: TGTGCCAGCAGCGAGAGTCAGGGTGCGACCCAGTACTTC. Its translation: CASSESQGATQYF.

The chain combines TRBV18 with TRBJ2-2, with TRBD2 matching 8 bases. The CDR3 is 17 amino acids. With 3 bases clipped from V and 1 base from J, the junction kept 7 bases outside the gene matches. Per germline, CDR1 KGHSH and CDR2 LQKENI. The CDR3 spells CASSPSSGILNTGELFF. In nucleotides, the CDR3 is TGTGCCAGCTCACCGAGTAGCGGGATATTGAACACCGGGGAGCTGTTTTTT.

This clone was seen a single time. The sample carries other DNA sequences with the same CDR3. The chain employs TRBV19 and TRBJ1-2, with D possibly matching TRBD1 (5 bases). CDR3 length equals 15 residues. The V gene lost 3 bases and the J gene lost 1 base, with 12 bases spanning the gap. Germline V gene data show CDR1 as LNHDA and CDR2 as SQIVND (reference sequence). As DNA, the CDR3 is TGTGCCAGTAGTATCGTGGGGCAGCTTAACTATGGCTACACCTTC. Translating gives CASSIVGQLNYGYTF. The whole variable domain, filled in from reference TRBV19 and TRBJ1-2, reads DGGITQSPKYLFRKEGQNVTLSCEQNLNHDAMYWYRQDPGQGLRLIYYSQIVNDFQKGDIAEGYSVSREKKESFPLTVTSAQKNPTAFYLCASSIVGQLNYGYTFGSGTRLTVV.

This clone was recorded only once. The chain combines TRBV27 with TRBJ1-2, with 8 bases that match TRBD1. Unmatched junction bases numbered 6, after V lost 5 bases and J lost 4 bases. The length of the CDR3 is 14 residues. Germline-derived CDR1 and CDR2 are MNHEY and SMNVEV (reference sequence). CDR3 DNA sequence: TGTGCCAGCAGTCGGGACAGGCGTGTCTATGGCTACACCTTC. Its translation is CASSRDRRVYGYTF.

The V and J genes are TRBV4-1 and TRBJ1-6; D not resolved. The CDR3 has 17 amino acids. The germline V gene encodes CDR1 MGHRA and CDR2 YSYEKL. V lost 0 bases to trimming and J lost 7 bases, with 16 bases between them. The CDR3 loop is CASSQDWETVRNSPLHF. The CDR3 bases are TGCGCCAGCAGCCAAGATTGGGAGACCGTGAGGAATTCACCCCTCCACTTT.

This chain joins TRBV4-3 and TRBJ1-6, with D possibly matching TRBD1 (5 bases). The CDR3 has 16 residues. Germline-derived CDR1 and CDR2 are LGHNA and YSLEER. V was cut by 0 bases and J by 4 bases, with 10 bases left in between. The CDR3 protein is CASSQEGRRYNSPLHF. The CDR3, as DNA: TGCGCCAGCAGCCAAGAGGGGCGTAGGTATAATTCACCCCTCCACTTT.

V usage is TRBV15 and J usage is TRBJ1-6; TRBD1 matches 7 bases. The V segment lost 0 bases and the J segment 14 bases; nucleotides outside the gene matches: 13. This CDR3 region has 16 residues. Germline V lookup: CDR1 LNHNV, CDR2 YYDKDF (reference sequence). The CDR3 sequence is CATSRDPAGIQGALHF. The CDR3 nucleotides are TGTGCCACCAGCAGAGATCCGGCAGGCATCCAGGGGGCCCTCCACTTT.

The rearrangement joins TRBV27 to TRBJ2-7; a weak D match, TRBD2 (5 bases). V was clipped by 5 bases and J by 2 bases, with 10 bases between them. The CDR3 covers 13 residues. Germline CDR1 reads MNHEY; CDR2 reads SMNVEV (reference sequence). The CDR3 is CASSEGPAYEQYF. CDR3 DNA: TGTGCCAGCAGTGAGGGTCCTGCCTACGAGCAGTACTTC.

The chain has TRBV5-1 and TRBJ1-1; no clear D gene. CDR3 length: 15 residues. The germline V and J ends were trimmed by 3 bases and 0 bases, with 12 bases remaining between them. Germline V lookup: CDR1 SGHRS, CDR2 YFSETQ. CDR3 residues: CASSSQNVMNTEAFF. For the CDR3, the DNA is TGCGCCAGCAGCTCCCAAAATGTCATGAACACTGAAGCTTTCTTT. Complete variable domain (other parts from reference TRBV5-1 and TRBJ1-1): KAGVTQTPRYLIKTRGQQVTLSCSPISGHRSVSWYQQTPGQGLQFLFEYFSETQRNKGNFPGRFSGRQFSNSRSEMNVSTLELGDSALYLCASSSQNVMNTEAFFGQGTRLTVV.

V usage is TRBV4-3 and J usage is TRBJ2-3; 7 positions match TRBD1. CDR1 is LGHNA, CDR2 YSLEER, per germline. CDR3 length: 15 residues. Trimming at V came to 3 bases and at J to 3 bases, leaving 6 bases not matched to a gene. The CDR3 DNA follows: TGCGCCAGCAGCCACAGACAGGGTAGGACAGATACGCAGTATTTT. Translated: CASSHRQGRTDTQYF.